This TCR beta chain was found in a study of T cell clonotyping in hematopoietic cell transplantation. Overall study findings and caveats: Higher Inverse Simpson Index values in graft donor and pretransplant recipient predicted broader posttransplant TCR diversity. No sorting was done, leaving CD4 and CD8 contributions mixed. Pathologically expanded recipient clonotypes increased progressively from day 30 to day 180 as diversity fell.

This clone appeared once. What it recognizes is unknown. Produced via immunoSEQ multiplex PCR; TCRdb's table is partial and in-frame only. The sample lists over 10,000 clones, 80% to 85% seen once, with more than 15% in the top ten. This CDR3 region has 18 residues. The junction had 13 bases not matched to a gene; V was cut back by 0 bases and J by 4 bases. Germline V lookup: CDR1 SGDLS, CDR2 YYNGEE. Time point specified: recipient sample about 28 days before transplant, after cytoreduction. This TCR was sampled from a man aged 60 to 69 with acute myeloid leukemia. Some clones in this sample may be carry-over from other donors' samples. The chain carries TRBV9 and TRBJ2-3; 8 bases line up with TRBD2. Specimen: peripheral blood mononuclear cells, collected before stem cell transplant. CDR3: CASSVAYREGSVADTQYF. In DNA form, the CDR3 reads TGTGCCAGCAGCGTAGCTTATCGGGAGGGGAGTGTAGCAGATACGCAGTATTTT.